This is a list of T cell receptor beta chains from one sample in a study of regulatory and conventional T cells in RAG deficiency. TCRdb keeps only in-frame clones here, not all; method: immunoSEQ multiplex PCR. The sample holds about 46,000 clones, around 89% seen once. In addition, the sample was reused for a study of regulatory T cells.

Sequenced sample: CD4+ effector T cells sorted from blood. The receptors shown here come from a human donor in good health. Each CDR3 is given with its conserved first and last residue. The D gene is left open where the match is weak. Part of the rows lack a size; the others show once, few, many or a class for expanded clones.

v_gene: TRBV28; abundance: .; j_gene: TRBJ2-7; d_gene: .; CDR3nt: TGTGCCAGCAGTTTGTCCAGGGGCTACGAGCAGTACTTC; CDR3aa: CASSLSRGYEQYF
v_gene: TRBV5-4; abundance: .; j_gene: TRBJ2-3; d_gene: .; CDR3nt: TGTGCCAGCAAACCTGCGGAGGGAGGCACGCAGTATTTT; CDR3aa: CASKPAEGGTQYF
v_gene: TRBV4-2; abundance: .; j_gene: TRBJ1-6; d_gene: .; CDR3nt: TGTGCCAGCAGCCAAGAGGGGACAAGGGATAATTCACCCCTCCACTTT; CDR3aa: CASSQEGTRDNSPLHF
v_gene: TRBV7-9; abundance: .; j_gene: TRBJ2-2; d_gene: .; CDR3nt: TGTGCCAGCAGCTTTTCCTCGACGGGCACCGGGGAGCTGTTTTTT; CDR3aa: CASSFSSTGTGELFF
v_gene: TRBV19; abundance: once; j_gene: TRBJ2-6; d_gene: .; CDR3nt: TGTGCCAGTATGGCCCAGGGGCTCTCTGGGGCCAACGTCCTGACTTTC; CDR3aa: CASMAQGLSGANVLTF
v_gene: TRBV5-8; abundance: few; j_gene: TRBJ2-7; d_gene: .; CDR3nt: TGTGCCAGCAGCTCCCAGTACAGGGAAATCTACGAGCAGTACTTC; CDR3aa: CASSSQYREIYEQYF
v_gene: TRBV18; abundance: .; j_gene: TRBJ2-1; d_gene: TRBD2; CDR3nt: TGTGCCAGCTCACCACCGAATAGCGGGGGGGAAGAGCAGTTCTTC; CDR3aa: CASSPPNSGGEEQFF
v_gene: TRBV5-1; abundance: .; j_gene: TRBJ1-1; d_gene: TRBD1; CDR3nt: TGCGCCAGCAGCTTGGCCGGGACAGGGGTGAACACTGAAGCTTTCTTT; CDR3aa: CASSLAGTGVNTEAFF
v_gene: TRBV7-2; abundance: .; j_gene: TRBJ2-5; d_gene: .; CDR3nt: TGTGCCAGCAGCTTAGGGCCCGGGGCAGGGGAGACCCAGTACTTC; CDR3aa: CASSLGPGAGETQYF
v_gene: TRBV6-5; abundance: .; j_gene: TRBJ2-7; d_gene: .; CDR3nt: TGTGCCAGCAGTGGGCCACAGGCCTTCTCGTACGAGCAGTACTTC; CDR3aa: CASSGPQAFSYEQYF
v_gene: TRBV5-6; abundance: .; j_gene: TRBJ1-1; d_gene: .; CDR3nt: TGTGCCAGCAGCTTGGAGGGTCGGGCAGTGAACACTGAAGCTTTCTTT; CDR3aa: CASSLEGRAVNTEAFF
v_gene: TRBV7-3; abundance: .; j_gene: TRBJ2-3; d_gene: TRBD1; CDR3nt: TGTGCCAGCAGCTTAGGGACAGGGACCCGACTAAATACGCAGTATTTT; CDR3aa: CASSLGTGTRLNTQYF
v_gene: TRBV30; abundance: once; j_gene: TRBJ2-7; d_gene: .; CDR3nt: TGTGCCTGGAGTGTACTGTCCTACGAGCAGTACTTC; CDR3aa: CAWSVLSYEQYF
v_gene: TRBV19; abundance: .; j_gene: TRBJ1-2; d_gene: .; CDR3nt: TGTGCCAGTAGTATAGCCTCCTCACGGGGCTCGGGGGGCTACACCTTC; CDR3aa: CASSIASSRGSGGYTF
v_gene: TRBV7-6; abundance: .; j_gene: TRBJ2-1; d_gene: .; CDR3nt: TGTGCCAGCAGCCCTTGGGGGGGGGCCTCGGATGAGCAGTTCTTC; CDR3aa: CASSPWGGASDEQFF
v_gene: TRBV30; abundance: .; j_gene: TRBJ2-2; d_gene: TRBD1; CDR3nt: TGTGCCTGGATGAAGGGACAGGTCACCGGGGAGCTGTTTTTT; CDR3aa: CAWMKGQVTGELFF
v_gene: TRBV5-1; abundance: .; j_gene: TRBJ1-1; d_gene: .; CDR3nt: TGCGCCGGCAGCCCTCGGGCAGGGAGGTTGGACACTGAGGCTTTCTTT; CDR3aa: CAGSPRAGRLDTEAFF
v_gene: TRBV5-1; abundance: .; j_gene: TRBJ1-1; d_gene: .; CDR3nt: TGCGCCAGCAGCTTTGAGAGGACGAACACTGAAGCTTTCTTT; CDR3aa: CASSFERTNTEAFF
v_gene: TRBV29-1; abundance: .; j_gene: TRBJ2-1; d_gene: TRBD2; CDR3nt: TGCAGCGTTGAGGTCCCTAGCGGGAGGTGGAATGAGCAGTTCTTC; CDR3aa: CSVEVPSGRWNEQFF
v_gene: TRBV4-1; abundance: once; j_gene: TRBJ1-2; d_gene: .; CDR3nt: TGCGCCAGCAGCCAAGATCCCGCCATGAACTATGGCTACACCTTC; CDR3aa: CASSQDPAMNYGYTF
v_gene: TRBV7-3; abundance: .; j_gene: TRBJ2-2; d_gene: .; CDR3nt: TGTGCCAGCAGCCAAGACAGGATCTCGAACACCGGGGAGCTGTTTTTT; CDR3aa: CASSQDRISNTGELFF
v_gene: TRBV28; abundance: .; j_gene: TRBJ2-7; d_gene: TRBD2; CDR3nt: TGTGCCAGCAGTCCCAGGGGAGCGGGGGGACCCGTACCCTACGAGCAGTACTTC; CDR3aa: CASSPRGAGGPVPYEQYF
v_gene: TRBV9; abundance: .; j_gene: TRBJ2-7; d_gene: TRBD1; CDR3nt: TGTGCCAGCAGCGGCGGACAGGGCCCCCTGGGGCAGTACTTC; CDR3aa: CASSGGQGPLGQYF
v_gene: TRBV5-1; abundance: .; j_gene: TRBJ1-1; d_gene: .; CDR3nt: TGCGCCAGCAGCTTCGAGGGAGTCAACACTGAAGCTTTCTTT; CDR3aa: CASSFEGVNTEAFF
v_gene: TRBV5-1; abundance: .; j_gene: TRBJ2-2; d_gene: .; CDR3nt: TGCGCCAGCAGCCGCCTAACACGAAAGGGGCCCGGGGAGCTGTTTTTT; CDR3aa: CASSRLTRKGPGELFF
v_gene: TRBV18; abundance: .; j_gene: TRBJ1-4; d_gene: .; CDR3nt: TGTGCCAGCTCACCACCTCTCCGGGGGCCTACTAATGAAAAACTGTTTTTT; CDR3aa: CASSPPLRGPTNEKLFF
v_gene: TRBV21-1; abundance: .; j_gene: TRBJ2-7; d_gene: .; CDR3nt: TGTGCCAGCGGTCTTATGACGACGAAGAATCGGAGCTCCTACGAGCAGTACTTC; CDR3aa: CASGLMTTKNRSSYEQYF
v_gene: TRBV6-1; abundance: .; j_gene: TRBJ2-7; d_gene: .; CDR3nt: TGTGCCAGCAGTGTGGGCTTCCGCTCCTACGAGCAGTACTTC; CDR3aa: CASSVGFRSYEQYF
v_gene: TRBV6-5; abundance: .; j_gene: TRBJ1-5; d_gene: TRBD1; CDR3nt: TGTGCCAGCAGGCCTGACAGGGCGAATCAGCCCCAGCATTTT; CDR3aa: CASRPDRANQPQHF
v_gene: TRBV6-5; abundance: .; j_gene: TRBJ1-5; d_gene: .; CDR3nt: TGTGCCAGCAGTTCCTCGGACGGACCCAATCAGCCCCAGCATTTT; CDR3aa: CASSSSDGPNQPQHF
v_gene: TRBV6-5; abundance: .; j_gene: TRBJ2-2; d_gene: TRBD2; CDR3nt: TGTGCCAGCAAGGCGGGAGGGATGGACACCGGGGAGCTGTTTTTT; CDR3aa: CASKAGGMDTGELFF
v_gene: TRBV6-1; abundance: .; j_gene: TRBJ1-5; d_gene: .; CDR3nt: TGTGCCAGCACACAGCTTGAAATTGAGCCCCAGCATTTT; CDR3aa: CASTQLEIEPQHF
v_gene: TRBV6-6; abundance: .; j_gene: TRBJ1-4; d_gene: .; CDR3nt: TGTGCCAGCAGGAGGGAGGGGGGTGGAAAACTGTTTTTT; CDR3aa: CASRREGGGKLFF
v_gene: TRBV19; abundance: .; j_gene: TRBJ2-2; d_gene: .; CDR3nt: TGTGCCAGTAGTATAGTGGTTACAGCAGCCGGGCCCGGGGAGCTGTTTTTT; CDR3aa: CASSIVVTAAGPGELFF
v_gene: TRBV5-3; abundance: .; j_gene: TRBJ1-6; d_gene: .; CDR3nt: TGTGCCAGAAGCCCGAACGAGGATACACCCGTTCGTCCCCTCCACTTT; CDR3aa: CARSPNEDTPVRPLHF
v_gene: TRBV28; abundance: .; j_gene: TRBJ1-2; d_gene: .; CDR3nt: TGTGCCAGCAGTTTAGCCCTCCGGCAGGGGTATGGCTACACCTTC; CDR3aa: CASSLALRQGYGYTF
v_gene: TRBV9; abundance: .; j_gene: TRBJ2-1; d_gene: TRBD2; CDR3nt: TGTGCCAGCAGCGGTCGCGGGAGCAACGATGAGCAGTTCTTC; CDR3aa: CASSGRGSNDEQFF
v_gene: TRBV28; abundance: .; j_gene: TRBJ1-5; d_gene: .; CDR3nt: TGTGCCAGCAGCCGCGGACGGGGGGGATATAGCAATCAGCCCCAGCATTTT; CDR3aa: CASSRGRGGYSNQPQHF
v_gene: TRBV6-1; abundance: .; j_gene: TRBJ2-1; d_gene: TRBD1; CDR3nt: TGTGCCAGCAGTGTAGCGACAGGGGGCGCGTGGAATGAGCAGTTCTTC; CDR3aa: CASSVATGGAWNEQFF
v_gene: TRBV4-1; abundance: .; j_gene: TRBJ2-2; d_gene: .; CDR3nt: TGCGCCAGCAGCCAAGGACACCGAACCGGGGAGCTGTTTTTT; CDR3aa: CASSQGHRTGELFF
v_gene: TRBV19; abundance: .; j_gene: TRBJ2-7; d_gene: TRBD1; CDR3nt: TGTGCCAGGGACACATTCCGGGACAGGGCGTACGAGCAGTACTTC; CDR3aa: CARDTFRDRAYEQYF
v_gene: TRBV29-1; abundance: .; j_gene: TRBJ2-3; d_gene: TRBD2; CDR3nt: TGCAGCGTTGCGAGCGGGAGTATCACAGATACGCAGTATTTT; CDR3aa: CSVASGSITDTQYF
v_gene: TRBV18; abundance: once; j_gene: TRBJ2-2; d_gene: TRBD2; CDR3nt: TGTGCCAGCTCACCCCCGGACGGGACTACCAACACCGGGGAGCTGTTTTTT; CDR3aa: CASSPPDGTTNTGELFF
v_gene: TRBV6-1; abundance: .; j_gene: TRBJ2-7; d_gene: .; CDR3nt: TGTGCCAGCAGTATCGGCGGTGGTGGGTACGAGCAGTACTTC; CDR3aa: CASSIGGGGYEQYF
v_gene: TRBV6-1; abundance: .; j_gene: TRBJ2-1; d_gene: .; CDR3nt: TGTGCCAGCAGTTCGGACTCCCGAAAGCACTTCTTC; CDR3aa: CASSSDSRKHFF